The 17 T cell receptor beta chains given below trace back to one sample, sequenced in a study of CD8+ T cells in alopecia areata. Treatment denoted: oral pan-JAK inhibitor, 5-10 mg twice daily. RNA was extracted and reverse transcribed into cDNA as the sequencing template. Sequencing was performed with immunoSEQ multiplex PCR; in TCRdb, only in-frame clones are kept and a portion is missing. The sample has fewer than 150,000 clones; about four fifths are singletons. Sequencing used CD8+ T cells sorted from blood, obtained at week 4, from a patient treated with tofacitinib. Every receptor here comes from a human donor with alopecia areata.

Only one count was recorded for this clone. This chain links TRBV6-1 with TRBJ2-7, with D unresolved. CDR1 and CDR2 from the germline V gene are MNHNS and SASEGT. There are 12 residues in the CDR3. V lost 5 bases and J 6 bases, leaving 11 bases between the germline ends. This chain's CDR3 is CASSLRPVEQYF. CDR3 DNA sequence: TGTGCCAGCAGTCTTAGACCGGTCGAGCAGTACTTC.

The rearrangement uses TRBV4-2 and TRBJ2-5; 14 positions match TRBD2. The V segment lost 2 bases and the J segment 5 bases; nucleotides outside the gene matches: 4. The CDR3 sequence is 16 residues long. The germline CDR1 and CDR2 sequences are LGHNA and YNFKEQ. The CDR3 DNA follows: TGTGCCAGCAGCCAAATGACTAGCGGGGGGGAGGAGACCCAGTACTTC. Translating gives CASSQMTSGGEETQYF.

This clone has just one count. The chain employs TRBV10-2 and TRBJ1-1; D is perhaps TRBD1 (5 bases). Trimming took 0 bases from V and 0 from J, leaving 14 bases between them. Germline V gene data show CDR1 as WSHSY and CDR2 as SAAADI. The CDR3 loop spans 17 amino acids. CDR3 region: CASSESGAGRMNTEAFF. CDR3 sequence (DNA): TGCGCCAGCAGTGAGTCAGGGGCGGGACGCATGAACACTGAAGCTTTCTTT.

V and J are TRBV4-3 and TRBJ2-7, with TRBD1 as a possible D gene (6 bases). The CDR3 spans 14 residues. Per germline, CDR1 LGHNA and CDR2 YSLEER. V was shortened by 5 bases and J by 1 base, with 12 bases between the two germline ends. The CDR3 loop is CASSTRDTSYEQYF. CDR3 bases: TGCGCCAGCAGCACCCGGGACACTTCCTACGAGCAGTACTTC.

This rearrangement joins TRBV27 to TRBJ1-1, with 7 bases identical to TRBD1. Germline V gene lookup returns CDR1 MNHEY and CDR2 SMNVEV (reference sequence). The V and J ends lost 6 bases and 6 bases, in that order; junction bases with no gene match: 10. CDR3 length: 14 residues. CDR3 loop: CASSPRGAGAEAFF. CDR3 coding DNA: TGTGCCAGCAGCCCCAGGGGGGCCGGGGCTGAAGCTTTCTTT.

This sequence joins TRBV7-9 and TRBJ1-1; 10 bases line up with TRBD1. The CDR3 is 14 residues long. J lost 6 bases, V lost 5 bases, and 6 bases had no gene match. The germline V gene encodes CDR1 SEHNR and CDR2 FQNEAQ (reference sequence). The CDR3 protein is CASSRTGGMSEAFF. CDR3 DNA sequence: TGTGCCAGCAGCCGGACAGGGGGAATGTCTGAAGCTTTCTTT.

V is TRBV6-5 and J is TRBJ2-7, with TRBD2 identical over 8 bases. Germline CDR1 reads MNHEY; CDR2 reads SVGAGI. Trimming removed 2 bases from V and 0 bases from J; junction bases left unmatched: 6. There are 16 residues in the CDR3. The CDR3 DNA follows: TGTGCCAGCAGTTACACCTCGGGAGGGAGCTCCTACGAGCAGTACTTC. Protein sequence: CASSYTSGGSSYEQYF.

The chain links TRBV27 to TRBJ2-7; possibly TRBD2 for D (5 bases). Trimming removed 6 bases from V and 1 base from J, with 13 bases in between. Looked up from germline, CDR1 is MNHEY and CDR2 is SMNVEV (reference sequence). The CDR3 is made up of 14 amino acids. CDR3 residues: CASSPSPGSYEQYF. CDR3 bases: TGTGCCAGCAGCCCCTCGCCGGGATCCTACGAGCAGTACTTC.

The chain has TRBV6-5 and TRBJ1-1, with D tentatively TRBD1 (6 bases). Trimming stripped 8 bases from V and 5 bases from J, with 18 bases between. There are 14 residues in the CDR3. The germline V gene has CDR1 MNHEY and CDR2 SVGAGI. This CDR3 is CASPDPTGSTEAFF. In DNA, the CDR3 is TGTGCCAGCCCCGATCCAACAGGGAGTACTGAAGCTTTCTTT.

This rearrangement joins TRBV23-1 to TRBJ2-7; possibly TRBD1 for D (5 bases). TRBV23-1 has ORF status, its function being uncertain. The CDR3 consists of 14 residues. V was clipped by 0 bases and J by 2 bases, with 8 bases between them. CDR3 bases: TGCGCCAGCAGTCAATCGCAGGGCACCTACGAGCAGTACTTC. Protein: CASSQSQGTYEQYF.

This sequence joins TRBV4-1 and TRBJ1-2; D not resolved. The germline gives CDR1 MGHRA, CDR2 YSYEKL. The CDR3 totals 14 residues. V shed 1 base and J shed 3 bases, with 9 bases lying between them. The CDR3, as DNA: TGCGCCAGCAGCCAAGTGAGCCGGGACTATGGCTACACCTTC. Translation: CASSQVSRDYGYTF.

Concerning this clone itself: This specimen includes other DNA sequences encoding the same CDR3. This chain connects TRBV4-1 to TRBJ2-2; TRBD1 agrees at 7 bases. Germline V gives CDR1 MGHRA, CDR2 YSYEKL. Losses at the gene ends were 4 bases for V and 6 bases for J; bases not matched to a gene: 2. The CDR3 has 13 residues. Here the CDR3 reads CASSRDRAGELFF. For the CDR3, the DNA is TGCGCCAGCAGCCGAGACAGGGCCGGGGAGCTGTTTTTT.

This rearrangement joins TRBV5-6 to TRBJ2-1; TRBD2 is a possible D gene (5 bases). From germline, CDR1 is SGHDT and CDR2 YYEEEE. V was pared by 1 base and J by 3 bases, with 20 bases between. The CDR3 loop spans 18 amino acids. CDR3 loop: CASSLWESTVEVYNEQFF. CDR3 DNA: TGTGCCAGCAGCTTGTGGGAATCTACGGTGGAGGTCTACAATGAGCAGTTCTTC.

This chain joins TRBV27 and TRBJ2-1; 9 bases are shared with TRBD2. V lost 5 bases to trimming and J lost 6 bases; unmatched junction nucleotides: 11. The CDR3 runs to 16 residues. Germline CDR1 MNHEY, CDR2 SMNVEV (reference sequence). DNA of the CDR3: TGTGCCAGCAGTCCAACCGGGACTAGCTTCTTCAATGAGCAGTTCTTC. As protein: CASSPTGTSFFNEQFF.

This clone was recorded a few times. The chain employs TRBV4-1 and TRBJ2-2; TRBD2 agrees at 9 bases. This CDR3 comprises 17 residues. The V gene's germline CDR1 is MGHRA and CDR2 YSYEKL. V trimming: 2 bases; J trimming: 2 bases; junction bases outside the gene matches: 6. CDR3 DNA: TGCGCCAGCAGCCAAACCCGCGGGGGGGCCAACACCGGGGAGCTGTTTTTT. Protein: CASSQTRGGANTGELFF.

This clone was seen a single time. This chain joins TRBV6-5 and TRBJ2-1; TRBD2 aligns across 10 bases. Germline loops: CDR1 MNHEY, CDR2 SVGAGI. V lost 3 bases and J lost 10; bases outside the gene matches: 9. This CDR3 spans 15 amino acids. The CDR3: CASSYSASGGVEQFF. CDR3 DNA: TGTGCCAGCAGTTATTCTGCTAGCGGGGGTGTGGAGCAGTTCTTC.

This chain links TRBV27 with TRBJ1-5, with D uncertain. The germline CDR1 and CDR2 sequences are MNHEY and SMNVEV (reference sequence). The V gene lost 3 bases and the J gene lost 1 base, with 10 bases spanning the gap. The CDR3 covers 15 residues. The CDR3 nucleotides are TGTGCCAGCAGTTTCAAAGGGATGAGCAATCAGCCCCAGCATTTT. It codes for CASSFKGMSNQPQHF.